Each of the 18 T cell receptor beta chains below was sequenced from the same sample in a study of identical twins. A single record per CDR3 protein comes from TCRdb applying MiXCR to the 5' RACE reads. The table shows 200,000 to 250,000 distinct CDR3 sequences, with roughly 7% occurring only once. These data also featured in a second study, about yellow fever vaccine responses in identical twins.

The sample consisted of memory (CD45RO+) T cells sorted from blood. These receptors came from a woman aged 18-35 years in good health.

This clonotype was picked up a small number of times. This sequence joins TRBV28 and TRBJ1-5; 7 bases line up with TRBD1. V lost 2 bases to trimming and J lost 5 bases; unmatched junction nucleotides: 15. The CDR3 sequence is 18 residues long. CDR1 and CDR2 (germline): MDHEN, SYDVKM. For the CDR3, the DNA is TGTGCCAGCAGTTTAGCTGGGACAGCTTCACGAGTAGATCAGCCCCAGCATTTT. This encodes CASSLAGTASRVDQPQHF.

This chain joins TRBV28 and TRBJ2-2, with D perhaps assigned TRBD1 or TRBD2 (6 bases each). The V gene's germline CDR1 is MDHEN and CDR2 SYDVKM. The V end lost 7 bases, the J end lost 3 bases, and 12 bases lay between the germline ends. The CDR3 totals 14 residues. In DNA, the CDR3 is TGTGCCAGCACGGGGGCATCGGACACCGGGGAGCTGTTTTTT. Translated: CASTGASDTGELFF.

This clonotype came up many times. V is TRBV7-8 and J is TRBJ2-7, with TRBD2 matching over 14 bases. The CDR3 sequence is 17 residues long. The V gene's germline CDR1 is SGHVS and CDR2 FQNEAQ. Unmatched junction bases numbered 7, after V lost 1 base and J lost 5 bases. The DNA for the CDR3 is TGTGCCAGCAGCTTAGGGGGGACTAGCGGGAGTGTCCACGAGCAGTACTTC. As protein: CASSLGGTSGSVHEQYF.

Ten or more counts support this clonotype. V usage is TRBV20-1 and J usage is TRBJ1-3, with 8 bases matching TRBD1. CDR1 and CDR2 from the germline V gene are DFQATT and SNEGSKA (reference sequence). After removal of 1 base from V and 7 bases from J, the junction contained 3 bases not matched to a gene. The CDR3 length is 13 residues. The CDR3 coding sequence is TGCAGTGCTAGAGGACAGGGGAGGAACACCATATATTTT. Its protein product is CSARGQGRNTIYF.

This clonotype occurred a few times. This chain uses TRBV11-2 with TRBJ2-3, with D maybe TRBD2 (5 bases). The V and J ends lost 5 bases and 1 base respectively, with 13 bases between them. Germline V gene lookup returns CDR1 SGHAT and CDR2 FQNNGV. The CDR3 is made up of 15 amino acids. In nucleotides, the CDR3 is TGTGCCAGCAGCATCGACATGCGGGGCACAGATACGCAGTATTTT. This codes for CASSIDMRGTDTQYF.

V and J are TRBV14 and TRBJ1-4; 9 bases are a match to TRBD1. V shed 4 bases and J 7 bases; nucleotides not matched to a gene: 7. Germline V gives CDR1 SGHDN, CDR2 FVKESK. CDR3 length: 15 residues. CDR3 nucleotide sequence: TGTGCCAGCAGCCCCTGGACAGGGGAGGGTGAAAAACTGTTTTTT. It yields the protein CASSPWTGEGEKLFF.

There are many counts of this clonotype. The V and J genes are TRBV7-9 and TRBJ1-2; no clear D. Germline assignment: CDR1 SEHNR and CDR2 FQNEAQ (reference sequence). Trimming cost V 5 bases and J 0 bases, with 13 bases left between them. This CDR3 has 15 amino acids. The CDR3 loop reads CASSPKAASNYGYTF. The CDR3 DNA reads TGTGCCAGCAGCCCCAAGGCTGCTTCTAACTATGGCTACACCTTC.

The chain recombines TRBV5-8 with TRBJ1-1; D uncertain. Germline V gene data show CDR1 as SGHTS and CDR2 as YDEGEE. CDR3 length: 12 residues. The V end lost 5 bases, the J end lost 1 base, and 6 bases lay between the germline ends. CDR3 sequence reads: CASRRTNTEAFF. Written as DNA, the CDR3 is TGTGCCAGCAGGCGGACGAACACTGAAGCTTTCTTT.

This clonotype occurred many times. The chain uses TRBV5-1 and TRBJ2-7; TRBD1 matches 7 bases. Germline CDR1 and CDR2: SGHRS and YFSETQ. This CDR3 contains 14 residues. The ends lost 4 bases at V and 0 bases at J; junction bases unmatched: 4. CDR3 DNA: TGCGCCAGCAGCAGGACAGGAAGCTCCTACGAGCAGTACTTC. This translates into CASSRTGSSYEQYF. Full variable domain (missing parts from reference TRBV5-1 and TRBJ2-7): KAGVTQTPRYLIKTRGQQVTLSCSPISGHRSVSWYQQTPGQGLQFLFEYFSETQRNKGNFPGRFSGRQFSNSRSEMNVSTLELGDSALYLCASSRTGSSYEQYFGPGTRLTVT.

This clonotype was seen more than once but under ten times. The chain has TRBV12-3 or TRBV12-4 and TRBJ1-4, with 9 bases aligning to TRBD1. The CDR3 runs to 14 residues. V was pared by 3 bases and J by 7 bases, with 3 bases of the junction left unmatched. CDR3 nucleotide sequence: TGTGCCAGCAGTTTGGGGGACAGGGCTGAAAAACTGTTTTTT. Its protein product is CASSLGDRAEKLFF.

This clonotype was seen ten or more times. V usage is TRBV29-1 and J usage is TRBJ2-2; possible D gene TRBD1, 6 bases. Germline V lookup: CDR1 SQVTM, CDR2 ANQGSEA. Trimming removed 7 bases from V and 6 bases from J, with 18 bases in between. The CDR3 length is 14 residues. The chain's CDR3 is CSARETGPAGELFF. DNA for the CDR3: TGCAGCGCCCGAGAGACAGGTCCAGCCGGGGAGCTGTTTTTT.

This clonotype has a count of ten or more. The V and J genes are TRBV12-3 or TRBV12-4 and TRBJ2-1; D is perhaps TRBD2 (5 bases). Trimming stripped 4 bases from V and 1 base from J, with 8 bases between. This CDR3 is built from 14 residues. The CDR3 coding sequence is TGTGCCAGCAGTTCCTCGGGGTCCTACAATGAGCAGTTCTTC. Residues: CASSSSGSYNEQFF.

This clonotype has more than one count but fewer than ten. V is TRBV5-1 and J is TRBJ1-1, with TRBD1 matching 9 bases. V gave up 4 bases and J gave up 7 bases; unmatched junction bases: 5. Germline V gene lookup returns CDR1 SGHRS and CDR2 YFSETQ. The CDR3 contains 13 residues. The CDR3 DNA is TGCGCCAGCAGCCCCGGACAGGGGAATGAAGCTTTCTTT. Residues: CASSPGQGNEAFF.

The chain recombines TRBV27 with TRBJ1-1; D possibly corresponds to TRBD1 (5 bases). This CDR3 is built from 12 residues. The V gene's germline CDR1 is MNHEY and CDR2 SMNVEV (reference sequence). Trimming took off 6 bases at V and 2 bases at J, with 7 bases between the two ends. The CDR3 sequence: CASRGRNTEAFF. Here the CDR3 DNA reads TGTGCCAGCAGGGGGCGAAACACTGAAGCTTTCTTT.

The genes are TRBV7-2 and TRBJ2-1; D is possibly TRBD2 (5 bases). Germline values: CDR1 SGHTA, CDR2 FQGNSA. With 0 bases removed from V and 4 bases from J, the gap between germline ends came to 13 bases. CDR3 size: 16 residues. CDR3 sequence reads: CASSLAGASHYNEQFF. The CDR3 DNA reads as TGTGCCAGCAGCTTAGCGGGCGCTAGCCATTACAATGAGCAGTTCTTC.

This clonotype came up a few times. The rearrangement joins TRBV7-9 to TRBJ2-7; D gene ambiguous. Germline V gene data show CDR1 as SEHNR and CDR2 as FQNEAQ (reference sequence). V lost 7 bases, J lost 4 bases, and 8 bases lay in between. The CDR3 is 11 amino acids. The CDR3 nucleotides read TGTGCCAGCACCCCAAGGTACGAGCAGTACGTC. The encoded protein is CASTPRYEQYV.

This sequence joins TRBV2 and TRBJ2-7; D gene ambiguous. The ends were cut back, 1 base at V and 4 bases at J, with 8 bases in the middle. Germline V lookup: CDR1 SNHLY, CDR2 FYNNEI. The CDR3 totals 13 residues. The CDR3 region has the DNA TGTGCCAGCAGTGAAGGACCAGCGTACGAGCAGTACTTC. This gives the protein CASSEGPAYEQYF.

The table lists this clonotype with many counts. The CDR3 here is CASSLDRADTQYF. For the CDR3, the DNA is TGCGCCAGCAGCTTGGACAGGGCAGATACGCAGTATTTT. V is TRBV5-1 and J is TRBJ2-3; a possible D gene is TRBD1 (6 bases). Germline assignment: CDR1 SGHRS and CDR2 YFSETQ. Trimming stripped 0 bases from V and 4 bases from J, with 6 bases between. The CDR3 covers 13 residues. The full variable domain, with the rest looked up from reference TRBV5-1 and TRBJ2-3, is KAGVTQTPRYLIKTRGQQVTLSCSPISGHRSVSWYQQTPGQGLQFLFEYFSETQRNKGNFPGRFSGRQFSNSRSEMNVSTLELGDSALYLCASSLDRADTQYFGPGTRLTVL.